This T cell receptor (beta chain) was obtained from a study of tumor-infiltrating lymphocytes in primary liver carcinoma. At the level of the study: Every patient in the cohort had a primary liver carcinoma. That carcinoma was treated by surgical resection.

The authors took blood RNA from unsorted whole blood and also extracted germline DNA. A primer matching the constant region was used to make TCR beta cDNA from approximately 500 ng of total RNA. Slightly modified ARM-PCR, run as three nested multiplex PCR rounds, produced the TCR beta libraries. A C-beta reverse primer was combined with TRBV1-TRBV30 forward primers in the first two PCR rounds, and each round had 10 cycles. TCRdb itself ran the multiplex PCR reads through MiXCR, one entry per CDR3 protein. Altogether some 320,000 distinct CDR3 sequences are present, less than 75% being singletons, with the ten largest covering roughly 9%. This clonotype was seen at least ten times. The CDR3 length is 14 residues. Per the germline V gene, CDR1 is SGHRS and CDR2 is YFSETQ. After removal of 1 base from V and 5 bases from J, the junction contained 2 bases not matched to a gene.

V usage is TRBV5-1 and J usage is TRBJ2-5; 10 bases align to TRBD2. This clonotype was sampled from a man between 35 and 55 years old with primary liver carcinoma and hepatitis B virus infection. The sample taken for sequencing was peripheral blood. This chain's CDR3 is CASSLMGLAETQYF. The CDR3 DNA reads TGCGCCAGCAGCTTGATGGGACTAGCGGAGACCCAGTACTTC.